Listed here is a single T cell receptor (beta chain). Its antigen is currently not known. Qualities for individual bases were not recorded, and no much larger clone is one base off. The intended sense of this specimen's time point label: about 28 days (+/-7) after the second vaccine dose. AZD1222 recipients with second doses at about 4 weeks or about 12 weeks were pooled, because spike-specific TCR depth and breadth did not differ between schedules. Samples from vaccinated people were obtained from the UK trials COV001 and COV002, which included a single-blind randomized controlled phase 2/3 trial of AZD1222 (ChAdOx1 nCoV-19) in healthy adults. For TCRbeta chain sequencing, PBMC samples were collected from trial participants at day 0 and at day 28 after the second dose. The data originate from a study of T cell responses to AZD1222 COVID-19 vaccine (dated by TCRdb to 2020 to 2022). Study-level background: A total of under 250 trial participants underwent TCR sequencing, of whom about 200 had received two doses of AZD1222 and approximately 25 had received two doses of the MenACWY control vaccine. Trial participants were enrolled by age into subgroups of 18-55, 56-69 and 70-plus years, and around 150, 29 and 61 TCR-sequenced participants, respectively, were included in these subgroups.

The CDR3 regions of human TCRbeta chains were analyzed by immunosequencing. In the source study's methods: TCRs in the repertoires were matched against a reference library of SARS-CoV-2-specific TCRs that had been generated with the MIRA antigen-specificity platform. Breadth was defined as the fraction of unique TCRs that were SARS-CoV-2-associated. Depth was defined as the fraction of total T cells that were SARS-CoV-2-associated. Each spike-specific TCR was assigned to its reactive spike region and to a CD4 or CD8 class using the MIRA data. Log10-transformed breadth and depth values were compared by one-way ANOVA with Sidak's multiple comparisons tests. TCRdb holds this immuneACCESS table with in-frame rearrangements only. Some clones are missing; in checked studies, unresolved V genes explain under half, and the rest has no known cause. V and J calls and clone size come straight from that table; D and trimming were deduced from the DNA. Recorded for this sample are about 170,000 clones; about 83% of them occurred a single time. The ten largest clones add up to approximately 1% of the sample.

Trimming at the junction amounts to 2 bases on V and 3 bases on J, and the germline ends lie 13 bases apart. CDR1 and CDR2, looked up from the germline V gene, are MNHEY and SVGAGI. The CDR3 has 15 amino acids, counting the end cysteine and phenylalanine. Here the CDR3 DNA is all that survives: 45 bases in frame from base 1. The study at large found these results: The 56-69-year group was small, and its depth increase did not reach significance, likely because of low power. Nearly half of unique spike-specific TCRs reportedly recognized epitopes outside regions mutated in the B.1.351 and B.1.1.7 variants. Most participants were white British and females outnumbered males, and the authors suggested that clonal diversity may have been underestimated. Spike-specific TCR breadth and depth rose significantly after two AZD1222 doses compared with day 0 and with MenACWY recipients. Conclusions about previously exposed vaccinees are limited, since just a handful of AZD1222 recipients were seropositive for SARS-CoV-2 at baseline. The whole spike protein was spanned by vaccine-associated CD4 TCRs, and dominant responses were seen in regions 160-218 and 743-854. Because no day 14 peak-response samples were available, repertoires were characterized only after the peak T cell response.

The rearrangement combines TRBV6-5 with TRBJ1-1, with TRBD1 tentatively as D gene (6 bases match). The clonotype was recovered from an adult who received the AZD1222 COVID-19 vaccine. Sample: peripheral blood, taken 28 days after the second AZD1222 dose. The CDR3 is CASSYDRSRYTEAFF. The bases are TGTGCCAGCAGTTACGACAGGAGCCGTTACACTGAAGCTTTCTTT.